The T cell receptor (beta chain) under discussion was sequenced for a study of T cells after yellow fever vaccination. Study background: Low-cell-number fractions were prepared with SMART-Seq v4 Ultra Low Input.

Conversion of TCR transcripts into cDNA relied on 5'RACE template switching, which added a universal primer site and UMIs. TCRdb re-derived calls from the 5' RACE reads in MiXCR, one entry per CDR3 protein. Among some 600,000 distinct CDR3 sequences listed, 10% to 15% were seen once. The V and J ends lost 6 bases and 6 bases, in that order; junction bases with no gene match: 10. The CDR3 is made up of 13 amino acids. Looked up from germline, CDR1 is DFQATT and CDR2 is SNEGSKA (reference sequence). This clonotype was seen a few times. V usage is TRBV20-1 and J usage is TRBJ2-7; TRBD2 matches at 8 bases. The clonotype originates from a young man who received the YFV17D yellow fever vaccine. Sequenced here: PBMCs, sampled on the day of the yellow fever booster vaccination. The CDR3 bases are TGCAGTGCCGTGGGAGCGGGAGTTGGCGAGCAGTACTTC. Residues: CSAVGAGVGEQYF.